Listed below are T cell receptor beta chains from one sample, sequenced in a study of shared clonotypes between healthy human individuals. Method: immunoSEQ multiplex PCR; TCRdb's copy keeps in-frame clones and lacks some. This table has more than 2 million clones, about 95% appearing once. Sequenced: naive CD4+ T cells sorted from blood. Source of these receptors: a man younger than 30 in good health. Each CDR3 is given with its conserved first and last residue.

J gene | V gene | CDR3 protein
TRBJ2-5 | TRBV11-3 | CASSLNRLETQYF
TRBJ1-5 | TRBV19 | CASSMSRAPNQPQHF
TRBJ2-2 | TRBV4-1 | CASSQDRVSTGELFF
TRBJ2-1 | TRBV7-9 | CASSSGGSSYNEQFF
TRBJ2-7 | TRBV7-2 | CASSPRDRGYEQYF
TRBJ2-3 | TRBV28 | CASSPPSGLTDTQYF
TRBJ1-1 | TRBV29-1 | CSVEVGKDEAFF
TRBJ2-7 | TRBV5-8 | CASSLHRLTYTYEQYF
TRBJ1-5 | TRBV9 | CASSFRTNLDGNQPQHF
TRBJ2-7 | TRBV10-3 | CAISERTGTGYEQYF
TRBJ2-7 | TRBV29-1 | CSVEGAQGSAYEQYF
TRBJ1-2 | TRBV5-5 | CASSGQGNYGYTF
TRBJ2-7 | TRBV28 | CASRSTGSSYEQYF
TRBJ2-7 | TRBV15 | CATSRGGDEQYF
TRBJ1-3 | TRBV6-1 | CASSEGRHSGNTIYF
TRBJ2-3 | TRBV10-2 | CATVGGTDTQYF
TRBJ2-2 | TRBV13 | CASLKRVGTGELFF
TRBJ1-6 | TRBV7-2 | CASSRSGGSYNSPLHF
TRBJ2-1 | TRBV6-5 | CASSYGGNEQFF
TRBJ1-5 | TRBV18 | CASSPPGQDNQPQHF
TRBJ2-5 | TRBV11-2 | CASSIGYETSGTETQYF
TRBJ2-7 | TRBV4-2 | CASSHRGGAGGSSYEQYF
TRBJ2-4 | TRBV19 | CASSVTDLAKNIQYF
TRBJ1-3 | TRBV10-3 | CAIIDPLRGNTIYF
TRBJ1-1 | TRBV6-6 | CASSRVGSTEAFF